This T cell receptor (beta chain) appears in the sequencing data of a study of brain T cells in children with intractable seizures. Assay: immunoSEQ multiplex PCR; the TCRdb copy retains only in-frame clones and omits some. Of 300,000 to 400,000 clones detected, about 93% appear once; the ten largest clones hold 5.5% to 6%. Documented time point: blood from clinic visit 5 months post-surgery; TSC patient then seizure free. Sequencing was limited to surgery cases with top T cell transcript signatures in brain tissue. Study results and caveats: Only CDR3 sequence similarity suggested viral specificity, without known HCMV serostatus.

Germline CDR1 ENHRY, CDR2 SYGVKD. Trimming took 8 bases from V and 8 from J; bases not matched to a gene: 6. The CDR3 is made up of 12 amino acids. In regard to this clone: Antigen: not known.

The clonotype was recovered from a boy younger than two with tuberous sclerosis and intractable seizures. The chain recombines TRBV10-3 with TRBJ1-2, with TRBD1 matching 9 bases. This specimen consisted of peripheral blood, obtained 4 to 5 months after surgery. The CDR3 loop is CAILDRGGGYTF. Written as DNA, the CDR3 is TGTGCCATCCTGGACAGGGGAGGCGGCTACACCTTC.